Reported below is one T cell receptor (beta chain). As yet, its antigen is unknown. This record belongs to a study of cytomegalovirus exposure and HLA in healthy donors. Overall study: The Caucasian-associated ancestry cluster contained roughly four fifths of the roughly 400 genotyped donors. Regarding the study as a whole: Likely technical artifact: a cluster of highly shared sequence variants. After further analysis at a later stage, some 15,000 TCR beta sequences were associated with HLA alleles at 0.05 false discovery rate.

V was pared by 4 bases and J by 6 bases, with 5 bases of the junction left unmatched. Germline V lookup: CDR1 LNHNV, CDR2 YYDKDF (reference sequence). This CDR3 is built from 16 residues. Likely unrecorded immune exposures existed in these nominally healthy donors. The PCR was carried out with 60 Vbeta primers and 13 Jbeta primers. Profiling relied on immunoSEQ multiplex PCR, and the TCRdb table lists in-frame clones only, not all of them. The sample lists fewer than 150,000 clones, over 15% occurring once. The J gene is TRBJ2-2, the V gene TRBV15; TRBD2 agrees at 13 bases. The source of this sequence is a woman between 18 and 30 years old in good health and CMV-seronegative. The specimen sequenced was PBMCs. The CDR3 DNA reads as TGTGCCACCAGCAATAGGACTAGCGGGAGAGCCGGGGAGCTGTTTTTT. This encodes CATSNRTSGRAGELFF.